Presented here are 25 T cell receptor beta chains from one specimen sequenced in a study of CD8 T cells in ankylosing spondylitis. TCRdb passed the 5' RACE reads through MiXCR, listing each CDR3 protein once. The data contain 35,000 to 40,000 distinct CDR3 sequences, about 15% of them singletons. Sequences were obtained from blood. The receptor set was obtained from a male donor with ankylosing spondylitis or in good health (not recorded which).

The table lists this clonotype with a few counts. J is TRBJ1-4 and V is TRBV14; D uncertain. CDR1 and CDR2 from the germline V gene are SGHDN and FVKESK. The V end was cut by 4 bases, the J end by 5 bases, with 14 bases between. This CDR3 spans 15 amino acids. CDR3 in amino acids: CASSLREGRNEKLFF. As DNA, the CDR3 is TGTGCCAGCAGCCTCCGGGAGGGAAGAAATGAAAAACTGTTTTTT. Looking up the rest from reference TRBV14 and TRBJ1-4 gives the full variable domain: EAGVTQFPSHSVIEKGQTVTLRCDPISGHDNLYWYRRVMGKEIKFLLHFVKESKQDESGMPNNRFLAERTGGTYSTLKVQPAELEDSGVYFCASSLREGRNEKLFFGSGTQLSVL.

The rearrangement joins TRBV2 to TRBJ1-5; D not resolved. Trimming took off 2 bases at V and 10 bases at J, with 12 bases between the two ends. CDR1 is SNHLY and CDR2 is FYNNEI in the germline V gene. This CDR3 has 13 residues. The CDR3 is CASSESQIHPQHF. As DNA, the CDR3 is TGTGCCAGCAGTGAAAGTCAGATCCATCCCCAGCATTTT.

This clonotype has only a few counts. The chain employs TRBV28 and TRBJ2-3, with a possible D match to TRBD1 (7 bases). Germline values: CDR1 MDHEN, CDR2 SYDVKM. This CDR3 spans 13 amino acids. Trimming stripped 5 bases from V and 10 bases from J, with 16 bases between. The CDR3 loop is CASSPTRGVAQYF. The DNA for the CDR3 is TGTGCCAGCAGTCCAACCAGGGGGGTGGCGCAGTATTTT.

J is TRBJ2-1 and V is TRBV7-3, with 8 bases that match TRBD1. CDR3 length: 14 residues. V lost 5 bases and J lost 9; bases outside the gene matches: 9. Germline lookup yields CDR1 SGHTA and CDR2 FQGTGA. In DNA form, the CDR3 reads TGTGCCAGCAGCCCCCGGGACAGGCGGGGTGAGCAGTTCTTC. Its protein product is CASSPRDRRGEQFF. Full variable domain (missing parts from reference TRBV7-3 and TRBJ2-1): GAGVSQTPSNKVTEKGKYVELRCDPISGHTALYWYRQSLGQGPEFLIYFQGTGAADDSGLPNDRFFAVRPEGSVSTLKIQRTERGDSAVYLCASSPRDRRGEQFFGPGTRLTVL.

This clonotype was seen more than once but under ten times. V and J are TRBV20-1 and TRBJ2-7; 9 nucleotides match TRBD2. The germline V gene has CDR1 DFQATT and CDR2 SNEGSKA (reference sequence). With V trimmed by 5 bases and J by 6 bases, 14 bases remained unmatched. The CDR3 loop spans 15 amino acids. This CDR3 reads CSAAPGSGGLREQYF. The CDR3 coding sequence is TGCAGTGCTGCCCCCGGGAGCGGGGGGCTCCGCGAGCAGTACTTC.

The chain carries TRBV5-1 and TRBJ2-7; the D gene is possibly TRBD1 (6 bases). This CDR3 has 14 amino acids. The germline V gene encodes CDR1 SGHRS and CDR2 YFSETQ. V was trimmed by 2 bases and J by 2 bases, leaving 11 bases between them. The CDR3 nucleotides read TGCGCCAGCAGCTTATCAGGGGAAACCTACGAGCAGTACTTC. Translation gives CASSLSGETYEQYF.

The table lists this clonotype with a few counts. The chain recombines TRBV24-1 with TRBJ2-1, with a weak D call TRBD1 (6 bases). Germline V lookup: CDR1 KGHDR, CDR2 SFDVKD. The CDR3 length is 13 residues. The germline V and J ends were trimmed by 11 bases and 9 bases, with 19 bases remaining between them. DNA of the CDR3: TGTGCCAGCGGAGCAGGGGCACAATCTGAGCAGTTCTTC. It codes for CASGAGAQSEQFF.

A few counts support this clonotype. The V and J genes are TRBV7-2 and TRBJ2-3; maybe TRBD2 (5 bases). The CDR3 is 13 amino acids. The germline V and J ends were trimmed by 5 bases and 5 bases, with 11 bases remaining between them. Germline assignment: CDR1 SGHTA and CDR2 FQGNSA. This chain's CDR3 is CASSATREDTQYF. The CDR3 nucleotides are TGTGCCAGCAGCGCAACCCGGGAAGATACGCAGTATTTT.

The V call is TRBV12-3 or TRBV12-4, the J call TRBJ2-1, with 9 bases fitting TRBD2. Trimming took 10 bases from V and 10 from J; bases not matched to a gene: 11. This CDR3 region has 13 residues. CDR3 in amino acids: CATGRREGGEQFF. The CDR3 DNA is TGTGCCACCGGGCGGCGGGAGGGGGGAGAGCAGTTCTTC.

The CDR3 spells CASSPGRVSGAQSYNEQFF. The CDR3, as DNA: TGTGCCAGCAGCCCGGGGCGGGTCAGCGGTGCCCAATCCTACAATGAGCAGTTCTTC. The chain has TRBV7-6 and TRBJ2-1, with D tentatively TRBD1 or TRBD2 (5 bases each). From germline, CDR1 is SGHVS and CDR2 FNYEAQ. The CDR3 totals 19 residues. V was clipped by 5 bases and J by 1 base, with 24 bases between them.

This clonotype was observed a few times. The chain has TRBV15 and TRBJ2-3; D is undetermined. This CDR3 is built from 15 residues. Trimming stripped 0 bases from V and 5 bases from J, with 12 bases between. Germline lookup yields CDR1 LNHNV and CDR2 YYDKDF (reference sequence). The CDR3 DNA reads TGTGCCACCAGCAGAGATCGTCCTGGGTTAGATACGCAGTATTTT. This sequence encodes CATSRDRPGLDTQYF.

V gene TRBV11-3 combines with J gene TRBJ2-2, with D possibly matching TRBD2 (5 bases). V lost 4 bases, J lost 5 bases, and 17 bases lay in between. Germline lookup yields CDR1 SGHNT and CDR2 YENEEA. The CDR3 runs 16 residues. The CDR3 DNA reads TGTGCCAGCAGCTCTAGGGTGGCCGGGGAGACCGGGGAGCTGTTTTTT. This sequence encodes CASSSRVAGETGELFF.

This clonotype appeared a few times. The gene calls are TRBV24-1 and TRBJ2-1; 8 bases line up with TRBD1. The CDR3 length is 16 residues. V shed 4 bases, J shed 0 bases, and the junction held 4 bases outside the gene matches. Germline CDR1 KGHDR, CDR2 SFDVKD. CDR3 loop: CATSDPGQDSYNEQFF. The CDR3 DNA sequence: TGTGCCACCAGTGACCCGGGACAGGACTCCTACAATGAGCAGTTCTTC.

This clonotype was detected only a few times. This chain connects TRBV7-2 to TRBJ2-3, with D hard to call. This CDR3 has 14 amino acids. CDR1 is SGHTA and CDR2 is FQGNSA in the germline V gene. Trimming stripped 5 bases from V and 8 bases from J, with 17 bases between. CDR3 bases: TGTGCCAGCAGCGAAAGCGTGACCCCTTCTACGCAGTATTTT. It is translated as CASSESVTPSTQYF.

This clonotype showed up just a few times. The DNA for the CDR3 is TGTGCCAGCAGTACAACGTGGACAGTGGGCAACATTCAGTACTTC. It codes for CASSTTWTVGNIQYF. The chain carries TRBV6-2 or TRBV6-3 and TRBJ2-4, with a possible D match to TRBD1 (6 bases). This CDR3 region has 15 residues. Germline V CDR1 and CDR2: MNHEY, SVGEGT. The germline V and J ends were trimmed by 5 bases and 7 bases, with 18 bases remaining between them.

The J gene is TRBJ2-1, the V gene TRBV27, with D possibly being TRBD1 (6 bases). This CDR3 region has 13 residues. Germline V gene sequence: CDR1 MNHEY, CDR2 SMNVEV (reference sequence). V lost 3 bases to trimming and J lost 5 bases, with 8 bases between them. The CDR3 sequence: CASSLTGNNEQFF. CDR3 bases: TGTGCCAGCAGTTTGACAGGAAACAATGAGCAGTTCTTC.

This clonotype turned up a few times. The chain employs TRBV29-1 and TRBJ1-1; the D gene is possibly TRBD1 (5 bases). The CDR3 totals 13 residues. CDR1 is SQVTM, CDR2 ANQGSEA, per germline. Trimming shortened V by 1 base and J by 7 bases, and 13 bases separated the two germline ends. Here the CDR3 reads CSVEVQGKGEAFF. CDR3 sequence (DNA): TGCAGCGTTGAAGTTCAGGGAAAGGGTGAAGCTTTCTTT.

This rearrangement joins TRBV20-1 to TRBJ2-2, with D tentatively TRBD2 (6 bases). CDR1 and CDR2 (germline): DFQATT, SNEGSKA (reference sequence). Trimming cost V 4 bases and J 8 bases, with 14 bases left between them. CDR3 size: 13 residues. CDR3 coding DNA: TGCAGTGCTACCCCCGGCGCGGGGGGGGAGCTGTTTTTT. Protein: CSATPGAGGELFF.

This clonotype was picked up a small number of times. The genes are TRBV5-1 and TRBJ2-2; D is ambiguous. CDR1 and CDR2 from the germline V gene are SGHRS and YFSETQ. The CDR3 consists of 16 residues. V was clipped by 0 bases and J by 3 bases, with 12 bases between them. The DNA for the CDR3 is TGCGCCAGCAGCTTGGCCTTGGGCAGTTACACCGGGGAGCTGTTTTTT. Residues: CASSLALGSYTGELFF.

The chain is built from TRBV28 and TRBJ2-2, with TRBD1 as a possible D gene (6 bases). The CDR3 length is 12 residues. V dropped 9 bases and J dropped 5 bases, with 10 bases sitting between them. The V gene's germline CDR1 is MDHEN and CDR2 SYDVKM. The CDR3, as DNA: TGTGCCAGTGGGACATCGACCGGGGAGCTGTTTTTT. Translation gives CASGTSTGELFF.

This clonotype was picked up a small number of times. The V call is TRBV7-3, the J call TRBJ2-1; D is ambiguous. The CDR3 runs 13 residues. Deletions cut 3 bases from V and 16 bases from J, with 19 bases between. Germline CDR1 reads SGHTA; CDR2 reads FQGTGA. CDR3 sequence (DNA): TGTGCCAGCAGCTTGTTGGCGATGGGAAAACAATTCTTC. It is translated as CASSLLAMGKQFF.

J is TRBJ2-1 and V is TRBV12-3 or TRBV12-4; 7 bases match TRBD2. The trim removed 3 bases at V and 3 bases at J, leaving 11 bases unmatched. This CDR3 contains 17 residues. The CDR3 spells CASSFALGGTVYNEQFF. The CDR3 nucleotides read TGTGCCAGCAGTTTTGCCCTGGGGGGGACCGTCTACAATGAGCAGTTCTTC.

The chain carries TRBV20-1 and TRBJ2-1, with TRBD2 identical over 10 bases. Germline lookup yields CDR1 DFQATT and CDR2 SNEGSKA (reference sequence). The V and J ends lost 6 bases and 9 bases, in that order; junction bases with no gene match: 14. The CDR3 is 15 amino acids. DNA of the CDR3: TGCAGTGCGGAAAAAGGAGCGGGAGGGCCTCTTGAGCAGTTCTTC. It codes for CSAEKGAGGPLEQFF.

In its sample, this clonotype was seen a few times. The gene calls are TRBV6-6 and TRBJ1-1; D not resolved. Trimming pared 2 bases from V and 8 bases from J, leaving 3 bases between. This CDR3 region has 10 residues. The germline V gene encodes CDR1 MNHNY and CDR2 SVGAGI (reference sequence). CDR3: CASSYREAFF. The CDR3 region has the DNA TGTGCCAGCAGTTACAGGGAAGCTTTCTTT.

This clonotype was seen a handful of times. Here the CDR3 DNA reads TGCAGTGCTAGGTCGGGACTAGCGGGGATACAAGAGACCCAGTACTTC. Its protein is CSARSGLAGIQETQYF. The genes are TRBV20-1 and TRBJ2-5; TRBD2 matches at 13 bases. Germline V gives CDR1 DFQATT, CDR2 SNEGSKA (reference sequence). CDR3 length equals 16 residues. V trimming: 3 bases; J trimming: 2 bases; junction bases outside the gene matches: 6.